The present TCR beta chain was sequenced within a study of OX40 agonist ivuxolimab in advanced cancers. Study details: The group had a mean age of about 64 years, ranged from about 23 to 85, and was around 86% male.

This CDR3 comprises 15 residues. V trimming: 6 bases; J trimming: 2 bases; junction bases outside the gene matches: 7. The germline gives CDR1 MNHNY, CDR2 SVGAGI (reference sequence). Some clones are missing from TCRdb's copy, which holds only in-frame ones; the method was immunoSEQ multiplex PCR. The sample shows 80,000 or so clones, around 87% of them seen only once. The receptor was derived from an adult with an advanced solid tumor such as melanoma, head and neck, liver or kidney cancer. The source was CD4+ or CD8+ T cells sorted from blood, collected in a trial of the OX40 agonist ivuxolimab. V and J are TRBV6-6 and TRBJ1-2, with 9 bases that match TRBD1. Here the CDR3 reads CASRNDRGGNYGYTF. The CDR3 DNA follows: TGTGCCAGCAGGAATGACAGGGGGGGGAACTATGGCTACACCTTC.